The 26 T cell receptor beta chains below all came from one sample that was sequenced in a study of T cell changes during pregnancy in multiple sclerosis. TCRdb keeps only in-frame clones here, not all; method: immunoSEQ multiplex PCR. The sample has 40,000 to 45,000 clones; 85% to 95% are singletons. The specimen comprised CD4+ T cells from peripheral blood mononuclear cells, sampled in the third trimester of pregnancy. Receptor source: a female donor with multiple sclerosis, enrolled in a pregnancy study.

The chain joins TRBV10-3 to TRBJ2-7; D is unclear. In germline, CDR1 is ENHRY, CDR2 SYGVKD. The CDR3 sequence is 14 residues long. V lost 6 bases, J lost 3 bases, and 15 bases lay in between. In nucleotides, the CDR3 is TGTGCCATCAGCCCCGGAGTGGCCCTCTACGAGCAGTACTTC. This codes for CAISPGVALYEQYF.

The chain uses TRBV7-2 and TRBJ1-5; D not certain. CDR1 is SGHTA and CDR2 is FQGNSA in the germline V gene. The CDR3 spans 13 residues. The V and J ends lost 5 bases and 5 bases respectively, with 10 bases between them. The CDR3 bases are TGTGCCAGCAGCATCGTCAGCGATCAGCCCCAGCATTTT. Translation gives CASSIVSDQPQHF.

The chain links TRBV7-9 to TRBJ1-2; maybe TRBD1 (5 bases). Germline-derived CDR1 and CDR2 are SEHNR and FQNEAQ (reference sequence). V lost 3 bases, J lost 6 bases, and 20 bases lay in between. The CDR3 runs to 16 residues. The CDR3 nucleotides read TGTGCCAGCAGCTTCCATGTAGACCTCACGGGGGATGGCTACACCTTC. It specifies CASSFHVDLTGDGYTF.

V usage is TRBV2 and J usage is TRBJ2-5; TRBD1 matches 7 bases. From germline, CDR1 is SNHLY and CDR2 FYNNEI. The CDR3 has 15 amino acids. The V segment lost 7 bases and the J segment 2 bases; nucleotides outside the gene matches: 10. The CDR3: CASTKNTGQQETQYF. DNA for the CDR3: TGTGCCAGCACCAAGAATACGGGACAGCAAGAGACCCAGTACTTC.

Worth noting for this clone: At one end the junction does not follow the germline gene, possibly because of a read error. The rearrangement uses TRBV5-4 and TRBJ1-4, with D unresolved. From germline, CDR1 is SGHNT and CDR2 YYREEE (reference sequence). The CDR3 contains 13 residues. In DNA, the CDR3 is TGTGCCAGCAGTTTGGCGGGAGGGGAAAAACTGTTTTTT. This gives the protein CASSLAGGEKLFF. Supplemented by reference TRBV5-4 and TRBJ1-4, the full variable domain reads ETGVTQSPTHLIKTRGQQVTLRCSSQSGHNTVSWYQQALGQGPQFIFQYYREEENGRGNFPPRFSGLQFPNYSSELNVNALELDDSALYLCASSLAGGEKLFFGSGTQLSVL.

The J gene is TRBJ1-2, the V gene TRBV5-5; TRBD1 might be the D (6 bases). The CDR3 spans 14 residues. Germline CDR1 SGHKS, CDR2 YYEKEE (reference sequence). V shed 5 bases and J shed 8 bases, with 19 bases lying between them. The CDR3 here is CASSGGASRQGYTF. As DNA, the CDR3 is TGTGCCAGCAGTGGGGGGGCGTCGCGGCAGGGCTACACCTTC.

The chain is built from TRBV18 and TRBJ1-5; D gene unclear. V was shortened by 2 bases and J by 4 bases, with 6 bases between the two germline ends. CDR1 and CDR2 (germline): KGHSH, LQKENI. The CDR3 sequence is 13 residues long. In DNA form, the CDR3 reads TGTGCCAGCTCACCAGTCCCTAATCAGCCCCAGCATTTT. It specifies CASSPVPNQPQHF. Variable domain in full (rest from reference TRBV18 and TRBJ1-5): NAGVMQNPRHLVRRRGQEARLRCSPMKGHSHVYWYRQLPEEGLKFMVYLQKENIIDESGMPKERFSAEFPKEGPSILRIQQVVRGDSAAYFCASSPVPNQPQHFGDGTRLSIL.

The gene calls are TRBV5-1 and TRBJ1-1, with 9 bases identical to TRBD1. The V segment lost 4 bases and the J segment 4 bases; nucleotides outside the gene matches: 8. Germline-derived CDR1 and CDR2 are SGHRS and YFSETQ. The CDR3 sequence is 15 residues long. CDR3 loop: CASSEGTGLSTEAFF. CDR3 nucleotide sequence: TGCGCCAGCAGCGAAGGGACAGGGCTATCCACTGAAGCTTTCTTT.

The chain uses TRBV11-3 and TRBJ2-2; D might be TRBD2 (5 bases). This CDR3 comprises 14 residues. Looked up from germline, CDR1 is SGHNT and CDR2 is YENEEA. Trimming cost V 3 bases and J 1 base, with 6 bases left between them. In DNA form, the CDR3 reads TGTGCCAGCAGCTTTAGCGTGAACACCGGGGAGCTGTTTTTT. Amino acid sequence: CASSFSVNTGELFF.

The chain couples TRBV9 to TRBJ2-3; 16 bases are a match to TRBD2. V trimming: 3 bases; J trimming: 7 bases; junction bases outside the gene matches: 5. The germline V gene encodes CDR1 SGDLS and CDR2 YYNGEE. CDR3 length equals 16 residues. The CDR3 here is CASSGGTSGGANTQYF. The DNA of the CDR3 is TGTGCCAGCAGCGGGGGGACTAGCGGGGGGGCCAATACGCAGTATTTT.

CDR3 residues: CASSAHRVADTGELFF. The DNA for the CDR3 is TGTGCCAGTAGTGCCCACAGGGTGGCGGACACCGGGGAGCTGTTTTTT. The chain combines TRBV19 with TRBJ2-2, with D tentatively TRBD1 (6 bases). The CDR3 extends over 16 amino acids. Germline loops: CDR1 LNHDA, CDR2 SQIVND (reference sequence). The V gene lost 5 bases and the J gene lost 3 bases, with 16 bases spanning the gap.

This clone was seen only once. This chain uses TRBV7-9 with TRBJ2-1; 7 nucleotides align to TRBD1. V lost 0 bases to trimming and J lost 8 bases; unmatched junction nucleotides: 10. This CDR3 has 16 residues. Germline V lookup: CDR1 SEHNR, CDR2 FQNEAQ (reference sequence). The chain's CDR3 is CASSLALKGAMDEQFF. In DNA form, the CDR3 reads TGTGCCAGCAGCTTAGCGTTAAAGGGGGCTATGGATGAGCAGTTCTTC.

A single count supports this clone. The CDR3 DNA reads TGTGCCAGCAGCGTAGCGGACAGGGGCACTGAAGCTTTCTTT. Encoded protein: CASSVADRGTEAFF. V gene TRBV9 combines with J gene TRBJ1-1, with 9 bases fitting TRBD1. The V and J ends lost 0 bases and 4 bases, in that order; junction bases with no gene match: 1. CDR3 size: 14 residues. Germline V gene sequence: CDR1 SGDLS, CDR2 YYNGEE. Combining the CDR3 with reference TRBV9 and TRBJ1-1 gives the whole variable domain DSGVTQTPKHLITATGQRVTLRCSPRSGDLSVYWYQQSLDQGLQFLIQYYNGEERAKGNILERFSAQQFPDLHSELNLSSLELGDSALYFCASSVADRGTEAFFGQGTRLTVV.

This sequence joins TRBV28 and TRBJ1-5; D may be TRBD1 (5 bases). V shed 6 bases and J shed 4 bases, with 13 bases lying between them. The CDR3 is made up of 14 amino acids. Looked up from germline, CDR1 is MDHEN and CDR2 is SYDVKM. The CDR3 loop is CASRSDSPNQPQHF. CDR3 bases: TGTGCCAGCAGGTCCGACAGCCCAAATCAGCCCCAGCATTTT.

In its sample, this clone was seen once. The chain joins TRBV5-1 to TRBJ2-7; 10 nucleotides agree with TRBD1. Per germline, CDR1 SGHRS and CDR2 YFSETQ. Trimming at V came to 4 bases and at J to 4 bases, leaving 2 bases not matched to a gene. The CDR3 totals 13 residues. CDR3 amino acids: CASSRDRGYEQYF. The CDR3 DNA is TGCGCCAGCAGCCGGGACAGGGGATACGAGCAGTACTTC. The full variable domain, completed using reference TRBV5-1 and TRBJ2-7, is KAGVTQTPRYLIKTRGQQVTLSCSPISGHRSVSWYQQTPGQGLQFLFEYFSETQRNKGNFPGRFSGRQFSNSRSEMNVSTLELGDSALYLCASSRDRGYEQYFGPGTRLTVT.

A note on this clone: One end of the junction fails to match germline, which may point to a read error. The CDR3 here is CASSRITSTSGRANF. The CDR3 coding sequence is TGTGCCAGCAGCCGCATTACATCGACTAGCGGGAGAGCCAACTTC. The V and J genes are TRBV7-8 and TRBJ2-7; TRBD2 matches at 12 bases. Germline lookup yields CDR1 SGHVS and CDR2 FQNEAQ. The CDR3 contains 15 residues.

This clone was observed a single time. V gene TRBV7-2 combines with J gene TRBJ1-2, with 7 positions matching TRBD1. Germline CDR1 reads SGHTA; CDR2 reads FQGNSA. This CDR3 region has 15 residues. The V segment lost 5 bases and the J segment 7 bases; nucleotides outside the gene matches: 13. For the CDR3, the DNA is TGTGCCAGCAGCCTAGACGCCAGGGGGTTCAGTGGCTACACCTTC. It is translated as CASSLDARGFSGYTF. Using reference TRBV7-2 and TRBJ1-2 for the parts outside the CDR3, the full variable domain is GAGVSQSPSNKVTEKGKDVELRCDPISGHTALYWYRQSLGQGLEFLIYFQGNSAPDKSGLPSDRFSAERTGGSVSTLTIQRTQQEDSAVYLCASSLDARGFSGYTFGSGTRLTVV.

This chain uses TRBV15 with TRBJ1-3, with D unresolved. CDR1 LNHNV and CDR2 YYDKDF come from the germline V gene (reference sequence). V was cut by 6 bases and J by 0 bases, with 12 bases left in between. This CDR3 region has 15 residues. The CDR3 nucleotides read TGTGCCACCAGTCGAGACGGGAGCTCTGGAAACACCATATATTTT. This translates into CATSRDGSSGNTIYF. Full variable domain (outside the CDR3, taken from reference TRBV15 and TRBJ1-3): DAMVIQNPRYQVTQFGKPVTLSCSQTLNHNVMYWYQQKSSQAPKLLFHYYDKDFNNEADTPDNFQSRRPNTSFCFLDIRSPGLGDTAMYLCATSRDGSSGNTIYFGEGSWLTVV.

The chain carries TRBV5-5 and TRBJ1-4; D remains unclear. Looked up from germline, CDR1 is SGHKS and CDR2 is YYEKEE (reference sequence). The CDR3 length is 14 residues. V shed 0 bases and J shed 8 bases, with 11 bases lying between them. The CDR3, as DNA: TGTGCCAGCAGCTTGGGTTCCGGGAGGGAAAAACTGTTTTTT. It translates to CASSLGSGREKLFF.

J is TRBJ2-7 and V is TRBV5-4; D unresolved. CDR3 length: 15 residues. The germline V and J ends were trimmed by 4 bases and 3 bases, with 17 bases remaining between them. CDR1 is SGHNT and CDR2 is YYREEE in the germline V gene (reference sequence). The CDR3 region is CASSPSPGTDYEQYF. CDR3 in DNA: TGTGCCAGCAGCCCCAGCCCAGGAACTGACTACGAGCAGTACTTC.

This CDR3 reads CAIGQGLEQPQHF. In DNA, the CDR3 is TGTGCCATCGGCCAGGGCCTGGAGCAGCCCCAGCATTTT. The rearrangement uses TRBV10-3 and TRBJ1-5; tentative D call: TRBD1 (5 bases). Germline CDR1 is ENHRY and CDR2 is SYGVKD. The CDR3 consists of 13 residues. V was cut by 8 bases and J by 7 bases, with 15 bases left in between.

The chain is built from TRBV7-3 and TRBJ2-1; 14 positions agree with TRBD2. V was clipped by 5 bases and J by 0 bases; unmatched bases: 6. CDR3 size: 18 residues. Germline CDR1 SGHTA, CDR2 FQGTGA. The chain's CDR3 is CASSPRTSGGHSYNEQFF. The CDR3 DNA reads as TGTGCCAGCAGCCCTAGGACTAGCGGGGGGCACTCCTACAATGAGCAGTTCTTC. Looking up the rest from reference TRBV7-3 and TRBJ2-1 gives the full variable domain: GAGVSQTPSNKVTEKGKYVELRCDPISGHTALYWYRQSLGQGPEFLIYFQGTGAADDSGLPNDRFFAVRPEGSVSTLKIQRTERGDSAVYLCASSPRTSGGHSYNEQFFGPGTRLTVL.

The chain employs TRBV7-3 and TRBJ1-2, with TRBD1 as a possible D gene (5 bases). This CDR3 is built from 14 residues. In germline, CDR1 is SGHTA, CDR2 FQGTGA. Trimming took 4 bases from V and 7 from J, leaving 16 bases between them. CDR3 sequence reads: CASSSVGGRGGYTF. The DNA for the CDR3 is TGTGCCAGCAGCTCGGTGGGCGGGAGGGGTGGCTACACCTTC.

This clone was counted between two and nine times. This sequence joins TRBV28 and TRBJ2-7, with a tentative D call TRBD1 (6 bases). Deletions cut 6 bases from V and 3 bases from J, with 12 bases between. The CDR3 has 13 amino acids. Germline CDR1 reads MDHEN; CDR2 reads SYDVKM. The CDR3 nucleotides read TGTGCCAGCAGGCGTGGACAGAACTACGAGCAGTACTTC. Translation gives CASRRGQNYEQYF.

The chain uses TRBV25-1 and TRBJ1-5, with D perhaps matching TRBD1 (5 bases). CDR3 length: 14 residues. The germline gives CDR1 MGHDK, CDR2 SYGVNS. The V end lost 8 bases, the J end lost 7 bases, and 18 bases lay between the germline ends. The CDR3 DNA sequence: TGTGCCAGCTCCCTGGGGCCCGCCAACCAGCCCCAGCATTTT. It is translated as CASSLGPANQPQHF.

The rearrangement links TRBV19 to TRBJ1-1; tentative D call: TRBD1 (5 bases). This CDR3 is 21 amino acids long. Per germline, CDR1 LNHDA and CDR2 SQIVND (reference sequence). V lost 3 bases and J 1 base, leaving 30 bases between the germline ends. The CDR3 spells CASSISSLAARADGRNTEAFF. In nucleotides, the CDR3 is TGTGCCAGTAGTATTTCCAGTTTGGCGGCCAGGGCGGATGGGCGGAACACTGAAGCTTTCTTT.